Given below is one TCR beta chain in context. The CDR3 runs to 14 residues. V was cut by 2 bases and J by 6 bases, with 11 bases left in between. Germline lookup yields CDR1 MGHDK and CDR2 SYGVNS. These data are taken from a study of T cell changes during pregnancy in multiple sclerosis. TCRdb's copy holds only in-frame clones and misses some; the assay was immunoSEQ multiplex PCR. Here the sample spans approximately 66,000 clones, more than 85% being singletons. The starting material was CD8+ T cells from peripheral blood mononuclear cells, obtained before pregnancy. V is TRBV25-1 and J is TRBJ1-3; possibly TRBD1 for D (5 bases). The TCR sequence derives from a female donor with multiple sclerosis, enrolled in a pregnancy study. CDR3 DNA sequence: TGTGCCAGCAGTGAAGGGGGACTTGAAAACACCATATATTTT. Encoded protein: CASSEGGLENTIYF.